This T cell receptor beta chain was profiled in a study of blood T cell repertoires in COVID-19 (dated by TCRdb to the early 2020s). A note on the overall study: The collaborator samples originated in the United States, Italy and Spain and spanned the acute and convalescent phases of COVID-19. The prospective study material was composed of cDNA or gDNA derived from T cells, B-cell-depleted T cells, or PBMCs. Deeply sampled blood TCRbeta repertoires from subjects exposed to, actively infected with, or recovered from COVID-19 were included in the dataset. A freely available public database, intended as a resource for researchers studying the immune response to SARS-CoV-2, is where the repertoires were released. The samples were drawn from the first 160 participants of the ongoing ImmuneRACE study and from more than 1,000 subjects provided by 6 global collaborators. A de-identified subject ID, COVID-19 status, age in years and sex were almost always included in the sample metadata. Where available, HLA class I and class II types were taken from metadata supplied by the sample provider and were not determined by assay-based typing.

There are many counts of this clone. The clone's antigen remains unknown. Within one base of it there is no much larger clone, and no base qualities were kept. Taken from the germline V gene, the CDR1 and CDR2 loops are KGHSH and LQKENI. V lost 1 base and J lost 1 base, and the count of bases not matched to a germline gene is 3. Including the terminal cysteine and phenylalanine, the CDR3 comprises 18 residues. The retained sequence is limited to the CDR3, 54 bases, with the frame set at the first base. Results and caveats for the whole study, not just this receptor: The quantity of clinical and demographic metadata differed by source and by participant and was supplied without curation.

The collaborating institutions used their own protocols to collect whole blood in K2EDTA tubes. For TCRbeta analysis, collaborators shipped samples as frozen whole blood, isolated PBMCs, or DNA extracted from either of those sample types. TCRbeta CDR3 regions were amplified from genomic DNA using the immunoSEQ Assay, a bias-controlled multiplex PCR. Under the source paper's analysis protocol: Nucleated cell counts per sample were estimated from amplification of reference gene primers within the assay. Sequence reads were collapsed and filtered to measure the absolute abundance of every unique TCRbeta CDR3 rearrangement. For each sample, productive Simpson clonality was calculated as the square root of Simpson's diversity index over productive rearrangements. This is the immuneACCESS table as TCRdb keeps it, with only in-frame sequences that have V and J called. A part of the clones is gone; compared with another copy, unresolved V genes explain less than half, and the rest is unexplained. Clonal size and the V and J genes are those of that table, whereas D and trimming came from the DNA. The sample table lists around 80,000 clones, about four fifths of them with a count of one. The biggest ten clones account for roughly 14% of the sample.

Specimen: peripheral blood. The origin of this receptor is a human donor in a cohort sampled during active COVID-19. The sequence joins TRBV18 to TRBJ2-2, with 13 junctional bases fitting TRBD2. The DNA sequence is as follows: TGTGCCAGCTCACCACGACTAGCGGGGGGCCTGAACACCGGGGAGCTGTTTTTT. Protein translation: CASSPRLAGGLNTGELFF.